These 14 T cell receptor beta chains were sequenced from one sample in a study of cytomegalovirus exposure and HLA in healthy donors. 60 Vbeta and 13 Jbeta primers were used in PCR. Some clones are missing from TCRdb's copy, which holds only in-frame ones; the method was immunoSEQ multiplex PCR. In the table there are more than 85,000 clones, around 15% of which are singletons. Material for sequencing was PBMCs. These receptors all stem from a female donor in good health and CMV-seronegative.

This clone was counted between two and nine times. This chain connects TRBV6-6 to TRBJ1-4, with D possibly TRBD1 on 6 matching bases. From germline, CDR1 is MNHNY and CDR2 SVGAGI (reference sequence). Trimming took 2 bases from V and 10 from J, leaving 14 bases between them. The CDR3 runs 14 residues. The DNA for the CDR3 is TGTGCCAGCAGTTACGAGACCGAAGGGGGAAAACTGTTTTTT. Encoded protein: CASSYETEGGKLFF.

This rearrangement joins TRBV28 to TRBJ1-2; D remains ambiguous. The ends were cut back, 5 bases at V and 8 bases at J, with 18 bases in the middle. The CDR3 covers 14 residues. CDR1 is MDHEN, CDR2 SYDVKM, per germline. The CDR3 DNA is TGTGCCAGCAGTACCCAGCCCCTTCTCGGGGGCTACACCTTC. Protein product: CASSTQPLLGGYTF.

This clone was picked up a small number of times. The chain links TRBV7-2 to TRBJ1-3; 7 positions agree with TRBD1. V dropped 5 bases and J dropped 2; count of bases not matched to a gene: 6. The CDR3 is made up of 15 amino acids. Germline V CDR1 and CDR2: SGHTA, FQGNSA. The CDR3 sequence is CASSITTGAGNTIYF. The CDR3 DNA reads TGTGCCAGCAGCATAACAACAGGGGCTGGAAACACCATATATTTT.

The J gene is TRBJ2-7, the V gene TRBV5-1; the match to TRBD2 covers 8 bases. Germline V gives CDR1 SGHRS, CDR2 YFSETQ. The V and J ends lost 0 bases and 5 bases, in that order; junction bases with no gene match: 7. The CDR3 loop spans 15 amino acids. The CDR3 nucleotides read TGCGCCAGCAGCTTGGATAGTTGGCGGGAGGACGAGCAGTACTTC. This codes for CASSLDSWREDEQYF. Together with reference TRBV5-1 and TRBJ2-7, the CDR3 gives the full variable domain: KAGVTQTPRYLIKTRGQQVTLSCSPISGHRSVSWYQQTPGQGLQFLFEYFSETQRNKGNFPGRFSGRQFSNSRSEMNVSTLELGDSALYLCASSLDSWREDEQYFGPGTRLTVT.

A few counts support this clone. The chain is built from TRBV5-1 and TRBJ2-6; 8 bases align to TRBD2. Germline trimming cut 3 bases from V and 4 bases from J; bases unmatched to any gene: 6. This CDR3 region has 16 residues. Germline V gene lookup returns CDR1 SGHRS and CDR2 YFSETQ. CDR3 protein: CASSSSGGLGANVLTF. CDR3 DNA sequence: TGCGCCAGCAGCTCTTCGGGAGGGCTGGGGGCCAACGTCCTGACTTTC.

This clone was seen a handful of times. CDR3 in DNA: TGTGCCAGCAGTGGGACCGGGACTATACTTTACGAGCAGTACTTC. It is translated as CASSGTGTILYEQYF. This chain connects TRBV28 to TRBJ2-7; 7 bases match TRBD2. Germline V lookup: CDR1 MDHEN, CDR2 SYDVKM. After removal of 5 bases from V and 4 bases from J, the junction contained 11 bases not matched to a gene. The CDR3 is 15 amino acids.

The chain carries TRBV11-2 and TRBJ2-5; the match to TRBD2 covers 13 bases. The germline CDR1 and CDR2 sequences are SGHAT and FQNNGV. Trimming cost V 4 bases and J 5 bases; bases outside gene matches: 7. The CDR3 sequence is 16 residues long. The CDR3 spells CASSSTSGRAEETQYF. Written as DNA, the CDR3 is TGTGCCAGCAGCTCAACTAGCGGGAGGGCCGAGGAGACCCAGTACTTC.

V is TRBV27 and J is TRBJ1-2; D is perhaps TRBD1 (6 bases). Germline V lookup: CDR1 MNHEY, CDR2 SMNVEV (reference sequence). This CDR3 has 14 residues. Deletions cut 8 bases from V and 3 bases from J, with 16 bases between. CDR3 sequence: CASRLQGSDYGYTF. CDR3 bases: TGTGCCAGCCGATTACAGGGTTCCGACTATGGCTACACCTTC.

The chain employs TRBV2 and TRBJ2-2; 9 positions match TRBD1. V trimming: 6 bases; J trimming: 4 bases; junction bases outside the gene matches: 9. CDR1 and CDR2 (germline): SNHLY, FYNNEI. The length of the CDR3 is 16 residues. The CDR3 protein is CASRRNRGRGTGELFF. The CDR3, as DNA: TGTGCCAGCAGGAGGAACAGGGGGCGCGGCACCGGGGAGCTGTTTTTT.

This clone showed up just a few times. This chain links TRBV13 with TRBJ2-7; 8 nucleotides match TRBD1. Looked up from germline, CDR1 is PRHDT and CDR2 is FYEKMQ (reference sequence). This CDR3 spans 15 amino acids. V shed 5 bases and J 3 bases; nucleotides not matched to a gene: 9. The CDR3 is CASSRAGRGRYEQYF. The CDR3 DNA is TGTGCCAGCAGCCGGGCCGGCAGGGGGCGCTACGAGCAGTACTTC.

The table lists this clone with a count of one. Mismatch with germline at one junction end may stem from a read error. This rearrangement joins TRBV9 to TRBJ2-1; D is possibly TRBD2 (5 bases). CDR1 is SGDLS, CDR2 YYNGEE, per germline. There are 14 residues in the CDR3. The CDR3, as DNA: TGTGCCAGCAGCGTTTCGGGGTCCTTCAATGAGCAGTTCTTC. Encoded protein: CASSVSGSFNEQFF. Combining the CDR3 with reference TRBV9 and TRBJ2-1 gives the whole variable domain DSGVTQTPKHLITATGQRVTLRCSPRSGDLSVYWYQQSLDQGLQFLIQYYNGEERAKGNILERFSAQQFPDLHSELNLSSLELGDSALYFCASSVSGSFNEQFFGPGTRLTVL.

This clone has just one count. The chain is built from TRBV13 and TRBJ2-3, with 11 positions matching TRBD2. The CDR3 spans 17 residues. From germline, CDR1 is PRHDT and CDR2 FYEKMQ (reference sequence). With 0 bases clipped from V and 2 bases from J, the junction kept 4 bases outside the gene matches. The chain's CDR3 is CASSLGRLAGITDTQYF. The CDR3 region has the DNA TGTGCCAGCAGCTTAGGGCGACTAGCGGGGATCACAGATACGCAGTATTTT.

The CDR3 DNA reads as TGTGCCCGAAGGGGGGAAGCTTTCTTT. Amino acid sequence: CARRGEAFF. The V and J genes are TRBV11-3 and TRBJ1-1; a weak D match, TRBD1 (6 bases). CDR1 SGHNT and CDR2 YENEEA come from the germline V gene. The length of the CDR3 is 9 residues. V lost 11 bases and J lost 8, with 9 bases in between. Filled out from reference TRBV11-3 and TRBJ1-1, the complete variable domain reads EAGVVQSPRYKIIEKKQPVAFWCNPISGHNTLYWYLQNLGQGPELLIRYENEEAVDDSQLPKDRFSAERLKGVDSTLKIQPAELGDSAVYLCARRGEAFFGQGTRLTVV.

In its sample, this clone was seen a few times. V gene TRBV2 combines with J gene TRBJ1-1, with D tentatively TRBD1 (5 bases). Germline CDR1 and CDR2: SNHLY and FYNNEI. CDR3 length: 13 residues. V was trimmed by 6 bases and J by 4 bases, leaving 12 bases between them. CDR3 region: CASSPGLFTEAFF. CDR3 DNA: TGTGCCAGCAGCCCAGGGCTGTTCACTGAAGCTTTCTTT. Complete variable domain (other parts from reference TRBV2 and TRBJ1-1): EPEVTQTPSHQVTQMGQEVILRCVPISNHLYFYWYRQILGQKVEFLVSFYNNEISEKSEIFDDQFSVERPDGSNFTLKIRSTKLEDSAMYFCASSPGLFTEAFFGQGTRLTVV.